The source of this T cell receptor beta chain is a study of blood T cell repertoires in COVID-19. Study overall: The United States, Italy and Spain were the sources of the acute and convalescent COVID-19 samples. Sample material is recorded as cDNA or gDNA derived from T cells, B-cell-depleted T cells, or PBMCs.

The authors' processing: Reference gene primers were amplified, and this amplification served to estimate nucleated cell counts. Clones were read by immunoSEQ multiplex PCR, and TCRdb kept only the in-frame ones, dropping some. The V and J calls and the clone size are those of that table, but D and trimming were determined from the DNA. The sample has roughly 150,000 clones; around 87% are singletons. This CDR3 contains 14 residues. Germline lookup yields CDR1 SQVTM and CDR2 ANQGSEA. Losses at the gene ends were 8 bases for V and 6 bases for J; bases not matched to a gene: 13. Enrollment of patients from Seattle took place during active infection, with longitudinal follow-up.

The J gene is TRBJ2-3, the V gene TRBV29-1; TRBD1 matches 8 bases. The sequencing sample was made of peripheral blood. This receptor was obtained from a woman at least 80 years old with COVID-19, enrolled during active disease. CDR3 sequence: CSYQPGQVSDTQYF. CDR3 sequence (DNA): TGCAGCTACCAACCGGGACAGGTTTCGGATACGCAGTATTTT.